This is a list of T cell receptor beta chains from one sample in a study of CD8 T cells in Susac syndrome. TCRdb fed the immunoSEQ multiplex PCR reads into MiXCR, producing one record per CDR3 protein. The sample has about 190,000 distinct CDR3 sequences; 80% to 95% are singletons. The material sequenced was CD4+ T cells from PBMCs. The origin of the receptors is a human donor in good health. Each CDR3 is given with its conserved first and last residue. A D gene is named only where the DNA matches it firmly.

DNA: TGCGCCAGCAGCTTAGCACGCGGGGGGGCCCCAGATACGCAGTATTTT; CDR3: CASSLARGGAPDTQYF; J: TRBJ2-3; D: TRBD2; V: TRBV5-1
DNA: TGTGCCAGCAGTCCCGACAGGGCCCAAGAGACCCAGTACTTC; CDR3: CASSPDRAQETQYF; J: TRBJ2-5; D: TRBD1; V: TRBV12-3/TRBV12-4
DNA: TGTGCCAGCAGTGTTACCGGGACAGGGAAAGCTTTCTTT; CDR3: CASSVTGTGKAFF; J: TRBJ1-1; D: TRBD1; V: TRBV12-3/TRBV12-4
DNA: TGTGCCAGCAGTTACTCGGTCGTGGGGGGATGGAGCAATCAGCCCCAGCATTTT; CDR3: CASSYSVVGGWSNQPQHF; J: TRBJ1-5; D: NA; V: TRBV6-5
DNA: TGTGCCAGCAGCTTAAGGACGGTCATGAACACTGAAGCTTTCTTT; CDR3: CASSLRTVMNTEAFF; J: TRBJ1-1; D: NA; V: TRBV7-2
DNA: TGTGCCAGCAGCTTATCTGGCATGGGTAATTCACCCCTCCACTTT; CDR3: CASSLSGMGNSPLHF; J: TRBJ1-6; D: NA; V: TRBV7-2
DNA: TGTGCCAGCAGCTTCGGGGGTTTCGCAGATACGCAGTATTTT; CDR3: CASSFGGFADTQYF; J: TRBJ2-3; D: NA; V: TRBV7-9
DNA: TGTGCCAGCAGTTTAGCTCGGAACACTGAAGCTTTCTTT; CDR3: CASSLARNTEAFF; J: TRBJ1-1; D: NA; V: TRBV27
DNA: TGCGCCAGCAGCCCCGGAGCGGGGGTAACCTCCTACAATGAGCAGTTCTTC; CDR3: CASSPGAGVTSYNEQFF; J: TRBJ2-1; D: TRBD2; V: TRBV5-1
DNA: TGTGCCAGCAGCCCCGGACAGGGGGCCAGCTCCTATAATTCACCCCTCCACTTT; CDR3: CASSPGQGASSYNSPLHF; J: TRBJ1-6; D: TRBD1; V: TRBV5-8
DNA: TGTGCCAGCAGCTCCTCCGACAGAAGCAATCAGCCCCAGCATTTT; CDR3: CASSSSDRSNQPQHF; J: TRBJ1-5; D: NA; V: TRBV5-7
DNA: TGTGCCGAAGGCGCGGATTCGGCACACAATGAGCAGTTCTTC; CDR3: CAEGADSAHNEQFF; J: TRBJ2-1; D: NA; V: TRBV7-9